The 2 T cell receptor beta chains below come from one sample, sequenced in a study of cytomegalovirus exposure and HLA in healthy donors. The PCR used 60 Vbeta and 13 Jbeta primers. Assay used: immunoSEQ multiplex PCR; TCRdb lists only in-frame clones, some missing. The top ten clones hold 14% of a sample with nearly 110,000 clones, around 67% of them seen once. The sequenced sample was PBMCs. The receptors originated from a woman in her forties in good health and CMV-seropositive.

J is TRBJ1-1 and V is TRBV4-2; D is unclear. The CDR3 loop spans 14 amino acids. Germline lookup yields CDR1 LGHNA and CDR2 YNFKEQ. Trimming cost V 1 base and J 1 base, with 7 bases left between them. The CDR3 loop reads CASSQVTGNTEAFF. The CDR3 DNA sequence: TGTGCCAGCAGCCAAGTCACGGGGAACACTGAAGCTTTCTTT.

J is TRBJ1-1 and V is TRBV30; the D is unclear. The CDR3 extends over 11 amino acids. Per germline, CDR1 GTSNPN and CDR2 SVGIG (reference sequence). Deletions cut 1 base from V and 4 bases from J, with 4 bases between. The CDR3 protein is CAWSGPTEAFF. CDR3 coding DNA: TGTGCCTGGAGTGGGCCCACTGAAGCTTTCTTT.